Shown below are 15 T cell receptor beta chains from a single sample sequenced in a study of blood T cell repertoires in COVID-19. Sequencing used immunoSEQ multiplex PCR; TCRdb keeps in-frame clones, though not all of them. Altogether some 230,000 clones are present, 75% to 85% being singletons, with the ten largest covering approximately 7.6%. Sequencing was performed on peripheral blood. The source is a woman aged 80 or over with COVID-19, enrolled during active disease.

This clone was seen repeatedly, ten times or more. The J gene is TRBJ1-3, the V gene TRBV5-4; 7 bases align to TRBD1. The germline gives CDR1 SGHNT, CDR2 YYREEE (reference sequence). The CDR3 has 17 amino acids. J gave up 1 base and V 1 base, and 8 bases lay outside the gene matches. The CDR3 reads CASSLKAGGGSGNTIYF. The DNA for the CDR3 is TGTGCCAGCAGCTTGAAGGCAGGGGGAGGTTCTGGAAACACCATATATTTT.

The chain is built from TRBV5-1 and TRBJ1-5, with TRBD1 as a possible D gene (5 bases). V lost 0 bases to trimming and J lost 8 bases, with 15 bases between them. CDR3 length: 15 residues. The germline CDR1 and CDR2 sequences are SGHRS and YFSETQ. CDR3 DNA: TGCGCCAGCAGCTTGGCGGGGGACCTTATGGAGCCCCAGCATTTT. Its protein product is CASSLAGDLMEPQHF. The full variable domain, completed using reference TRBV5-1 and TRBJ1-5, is KAGVTQTPRYLIKTRGQQVTLSCSPISGHRSVSWYQQTPGQGLQFLFEYFSETQRNKGNFPGRFSGRQFSNSRSEMNVSTLELGDSALYLCASSLAGDLMEPQHFGDGTRLSIL.

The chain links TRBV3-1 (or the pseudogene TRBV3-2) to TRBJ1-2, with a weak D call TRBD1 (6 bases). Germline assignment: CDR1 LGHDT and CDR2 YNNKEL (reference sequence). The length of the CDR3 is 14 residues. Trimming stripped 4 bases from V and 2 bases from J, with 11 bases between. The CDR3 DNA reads TGTGCCAGCAGCCGAACGGGGACAAACTATGGCTACACCTTC. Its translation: CASSRTGTNYGYTF.

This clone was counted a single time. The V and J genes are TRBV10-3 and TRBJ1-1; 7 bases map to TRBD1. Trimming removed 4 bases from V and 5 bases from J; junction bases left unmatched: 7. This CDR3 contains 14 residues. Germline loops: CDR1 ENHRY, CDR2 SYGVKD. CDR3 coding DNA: TGTGCCATCAGTGCCTCCCCAGGGGGGACTGAAGCTTTCTTT. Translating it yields CAISASPGGTEAFF.

The chain's CDR3 is CASKLAGEAYNEQFF. CDR3 bases: TGTGCCAGCAAGCTAGCGGGAGAAGCCTACAATGAGCAGTTCTTC. The chain couples TRBV28 to TRBJ2-1; TRBD2 matches 10 bases. The CDR3 extends over 15 amino acids. CDR1 MDHEN and CDR2 SYDVKM come from the germline V gene. J lost 2 bases, V lost 7 bases, and 5 bases had no gene match.

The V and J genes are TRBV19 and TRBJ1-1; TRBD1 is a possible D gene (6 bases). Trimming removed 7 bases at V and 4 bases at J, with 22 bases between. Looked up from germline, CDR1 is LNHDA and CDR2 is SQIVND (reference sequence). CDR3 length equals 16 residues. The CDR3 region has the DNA TGTGCCAGTACCCCCAGGGCAGGGGACCGGGGCACTGAAGCTTTCTTT. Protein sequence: CASTPRAGDRGTEAFF.

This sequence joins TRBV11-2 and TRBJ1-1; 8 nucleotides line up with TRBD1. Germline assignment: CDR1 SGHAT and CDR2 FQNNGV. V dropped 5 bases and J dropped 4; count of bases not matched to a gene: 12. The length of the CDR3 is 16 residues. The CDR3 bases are TGTGCCAGCAGCACCCGACGCCCAGGGACAGGCACTGAAGCTTTCTTT. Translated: CASSTRRPGTGTEAFF.

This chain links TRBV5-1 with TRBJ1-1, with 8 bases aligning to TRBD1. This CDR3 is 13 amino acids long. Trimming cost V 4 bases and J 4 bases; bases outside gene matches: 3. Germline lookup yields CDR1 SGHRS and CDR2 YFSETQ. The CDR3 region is CASSRQGITEAFF. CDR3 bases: TGCGCCAGCAGCCGACAGGGGATCACTGAAGCTTTCTTT.

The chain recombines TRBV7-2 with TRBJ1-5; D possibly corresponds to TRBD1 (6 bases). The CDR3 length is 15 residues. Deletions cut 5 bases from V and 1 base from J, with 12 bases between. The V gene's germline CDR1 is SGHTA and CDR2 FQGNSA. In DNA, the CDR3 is TGTGCCAGCAGCGAGGGGGGGATCAGCAATCAGCCCCAGCATTTT. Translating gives CASSEGGISNQPQHF.

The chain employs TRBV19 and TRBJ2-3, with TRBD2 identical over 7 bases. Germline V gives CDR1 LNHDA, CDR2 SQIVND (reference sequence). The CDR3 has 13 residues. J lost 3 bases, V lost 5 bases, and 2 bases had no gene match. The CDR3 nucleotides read TGTGCCAGTAGTGAACTAGCGACAGATACGCAGTATTTT. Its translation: CASSELATDTQYF.

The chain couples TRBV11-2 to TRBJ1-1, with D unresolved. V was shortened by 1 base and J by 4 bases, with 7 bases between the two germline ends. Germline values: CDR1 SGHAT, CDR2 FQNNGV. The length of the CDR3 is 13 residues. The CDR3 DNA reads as TGTGCCAGCAGCTTAGTTCTAGGCACTGAAGCTTTCTTT. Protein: CASSLVLGTEAFF.

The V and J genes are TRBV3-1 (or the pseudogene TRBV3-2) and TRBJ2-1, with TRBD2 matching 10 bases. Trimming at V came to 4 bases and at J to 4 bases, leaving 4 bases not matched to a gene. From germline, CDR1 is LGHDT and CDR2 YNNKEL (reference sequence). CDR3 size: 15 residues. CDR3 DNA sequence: TGTGCCAGCAGCCTTACTAGCGGGACTTACAATGAGCAGTTCTTC. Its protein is CASSLTSGTYNEQFF.

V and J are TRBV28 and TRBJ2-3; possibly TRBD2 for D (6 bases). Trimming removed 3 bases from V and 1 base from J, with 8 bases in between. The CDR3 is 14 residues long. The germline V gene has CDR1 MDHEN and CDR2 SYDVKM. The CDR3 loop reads CASSLGGRTDTQYF. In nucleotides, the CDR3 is TGTGCCAGCAGTTTGGGAGGACGCACAGATACGCAGTATTTT.

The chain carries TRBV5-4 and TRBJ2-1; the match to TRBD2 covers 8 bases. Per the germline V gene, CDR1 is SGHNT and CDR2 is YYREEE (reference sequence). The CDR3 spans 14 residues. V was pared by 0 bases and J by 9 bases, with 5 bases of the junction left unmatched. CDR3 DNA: TGTGCCAGCAGCTTGGCCGGGACTAGATCTGAGCAGTTCTTC. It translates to CASSLAGTRSEQFF. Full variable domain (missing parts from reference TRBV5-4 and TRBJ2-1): ETGVTQSPTHLIKTRGQQVTLRCSSQSGHNTVSWYQQALGQGPQFIFQYYREEENGRGNFPPRFSGLQFPNYSSELNVNALELDDSALYLCASSLAGTRSEQFFGPGTRLTVL.

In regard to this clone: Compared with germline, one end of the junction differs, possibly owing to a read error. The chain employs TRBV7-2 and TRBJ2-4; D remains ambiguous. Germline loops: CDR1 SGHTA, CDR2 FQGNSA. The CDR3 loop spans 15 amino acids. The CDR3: CACSSDFHPKNIQYF. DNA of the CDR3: TGTGCCTGCAGCTCCGACTTCCACCCCAAAAACATTCAGTACTTC.